Here is one TCR beta chain with its context. Its matching antigen is unknown. The same CDR3 can be traced to other DNA sequences in this sample. The assay looked at some 10^5 TCR templates in each sample. Method: immunoSEQ multiplex PCR; TCRdb's copy keeps in-frame clones and lacks some. The table lists roughly 5,900 clones, about 60% of them singletons, with around 16% in the top ten. This sample was included in a study of siplizumab effects on memory and regulatory T cells. Points from the study as a whole: The alloresponse seemed to draw substantially on naive T cells, which appeared more diverse than memory cells.

The sequence came from a human donor in good health. The sequencing input was effector memory CD8+ T cells sorted from blood. Subset reported: unstimulated CD8+ effector memory T cells.

This CDR3 reads CASSRDGVLAGYNEQFF. CDR3 DNA sequence: TGCGCCAGCAGCCGGGACGGTGTGCTAGCGGGGTACAATGAGCAGTTCTTC. The V and J genes are TRBV4-1 and TRBJ2-1, with 9 bases identical to TRBD2. Germline trimming cut 4 bases from V and 4 bases from J; bases unmatched to any gene: 11. The germline CDR1 and CDR2 sequences are MGHRA and YSYEKL. The CDR3 totals 17 residues.